This TCR beta chain was sequenced during a study of cytomegalovirus exposure and HLA in healthy donors. Study at large: Roughly 85 million unique TCRs from HLA-typed donors made up an early data release. Broader study findings: The likely origin of a cluster of highly shared sequence variants was a sequencing artifact. In a later analysis, specific HLA alleles were associated with over 15,000 TCR beta sequences at a 0.05 false discovery rate.

Trimming took 2 bases from V and 4 from J, leaving 15 bases between them. The CDR3 is 15 residues long. In germline, CDR1 is SGHTS, CDR2 YDEGEE. The primer mix had 60 Vbeta and 13 Jbeta primers. This table comes from immunoSEQ multiplex PCR, and its TCRdb copy is limited to in-frame clones, with some not included. The sample has 100,000 to 150,000 clones; 75% to 80% are singletons. Turning to this clone: The antigen remains unidentified.

The chain carries TRBV5-8 and TRBJ1-1; D is ambiguous. The source of this sequence is a man aged 35-49 years in good health and CMV-seronegative. The material sequenced was PBMCs. DNA for the CDR3: TGTGCCAGCAGCTTTTACCGGGTTCTGAGCACTGAAGCTTTCTTT. Protein: CASSFYRVLSTEAFF.